This T cell receptor (beta chain) was documented in a study of identical twins (TCRdb year 2016). For context, the study as a whole: To test whether fetal clonotypes persist, the study used deep sequencing on TCR alpha and beta repertoires from monozygotic twins, unrelated adults of various ages, and cord blood. Replicate twin experiments were performed at different times using different library preparation protocols to rule out contamination.

Study-wide findings and limitations: In monozygotic twins, out-of-frame TCR alpha sharing was systematically underestimated by recombination models, although the models agreed with sharing between unrelated individuals. Abundant cord blood beta clonotypes carried fewer insertions; young adult naive repertoires showed a weaker similar trend, while memory repertoires showed none. Because the same donors could not be followed over many years, the conclusions relied on cross-sectional statistical analysis. Excess twin sharing in beta out-of-frame sequences was weaker because fewer shared sequences lowered the signal-to-noise ratio. Invariant T cells such as MAIT and iNKT could partly confound zero-insertion analyses, although diverse VJ usage argued against such confounding for most clonotypes. Compared with coincidental sharing between unrelated individuals, out-of-frame TCR alpha sequences shared between twins had an excess of sequences with low generation probability.

Comment on this clonotype: This receptor's antigen is unknown. No much larger clone exists at a distance of one base, and base qualities are not known.

Every donor was a healthy Caucasian. Three pairs of female monozygotic twins, all aged about 18 to 30 years, made up the twin cohort. Positive isolation kits from Invitrogen were used to isolate CD4+ and CD8+ T cell populations. The library was built by means of 5' RACE. Sequencing was carried out with an Illumina HiSeq 2000. A universal primer binding site was introduced by template switching, and a unique molecular identifier was present in the final cDNA, enabling accurate counting of TCR cDNA molecules. First-strand cDNA for TCR alpha and beta chains was synthesized from specific primers in the conserved constant-segment region. To control for contamination, every cDNA library was double barcoded, receiving both a SMART-Mk sample barcode and Illumina barcodes. TruSeq adapter sequences, together with Illumina sample barcodes, were added in two successive PCR steps. TCR alpha and beta cDNA libraries were sequenced on the Illumina HiSeq platform with custom primers. Regarding the original processing steps: MiGEC processed the raw reads to extract unique molecular identifiers, while MiXCR was used to determine the CDR3 positions. For each individual, recombination models were inferred using an EM algorithm with the repgenHMM and IGoR tools. Shared clonotypes were analyzed with the tcR package in R, and sharing was normalized by the product of cloneset sizes. To study raw recombination free of thymic and clonal selection effects, out-of-frame nonproductive sequences were analyzed. TCRdb applied fastp at Q25 and MiXCR to the public reads, then kept only in-frame beta chains. Entries that share a CDR3 protein sequence are merged under the most common genes and DNA. TCRdb assigned the V and J calls; the authors' analysis was not used. The table for this sample lists 470,000 or so distinct CDR3 sequences; about 24% of them were counted only once. The top ten clonotypes cover 2.9% of the sample.

The CDR3 measures 14 amino acids from cysteine to phenylalanine. The entry retains the CDR3 DNA only, 42 bases that are in frame from base 1. Per the germline V gene, MNHEY is the CDR1 and SVGAGI is the CDR2. Between the V and J ends, shortened by 2 bases and 1 base respectively, the junction contains 9 bases. The sample was also reused in another study, on T cells expressing NK-cell markers. From the second report: Under 10 donors provided sorted CD3+CD56+NKG2C+, CD3+CD56+NKG2C- and CD3+CD56-NKG2C+ T-cell subsets, whose TCR beta-chain repertoires were profiled. Seven of the eight sequenced donors were HCMV-seropositive and one was HCMV-seronegative. In several experiments an anti-gammadeltaTCR antibody was added to restrict sorting to alphabetaTCR-expressing T cells. In roughly 6 donors, the dominant CD3+CD56+NKG2C+ clonotypes ranked among the top 10 CD8+ clonotypes, making up about 1.0-8% of CD8+ T cells. Those dominant clonotypes were again the most abundant among CD3+CD56-NKG2C+ cells in a handful of donors, at about 28.3-65%. It remained unclear whether the expanded NKG2C-expressing T cell clones were specific for HCMV antigens. All eight donors whose samples were sequenced were randomly selected healthy volunteers, three of them men and five women. HCMV-specific IgG was detected in serum with a commercial ELISA kit to determine HCMV serostatus. MIGEC was used to demultiplex reads and group reads by UMI, and MiTCR was used to assemble and quantify clonotypes. To exclude erroneous sequences, any TCR cDNA sequence not supported by at least two reads was discarded. Downstream repertoire analysis used the tcR package, and clonotypes were matched across fractions by CDR3 nucleotide sequence plus V segment. Antigen specificity was annotated against VDJdb with VDJmatch, allowing one amino acid substitution in CDR3.

The sequenced sample consisted of CD4+ T cells sorted from blood. The chain is assembled from TRBV6-5 and TRBJ2-7, and possibly TRBD2, on 5 matching bases. The source of this sequence is a woman aged 18-29 years in good health. The nucleotide sequence is given as TGTGCCAGCAGTTACAGGACTCAATCCTACGAGCAGTACTTC. It encodes CASSYRTQSYEQYF.